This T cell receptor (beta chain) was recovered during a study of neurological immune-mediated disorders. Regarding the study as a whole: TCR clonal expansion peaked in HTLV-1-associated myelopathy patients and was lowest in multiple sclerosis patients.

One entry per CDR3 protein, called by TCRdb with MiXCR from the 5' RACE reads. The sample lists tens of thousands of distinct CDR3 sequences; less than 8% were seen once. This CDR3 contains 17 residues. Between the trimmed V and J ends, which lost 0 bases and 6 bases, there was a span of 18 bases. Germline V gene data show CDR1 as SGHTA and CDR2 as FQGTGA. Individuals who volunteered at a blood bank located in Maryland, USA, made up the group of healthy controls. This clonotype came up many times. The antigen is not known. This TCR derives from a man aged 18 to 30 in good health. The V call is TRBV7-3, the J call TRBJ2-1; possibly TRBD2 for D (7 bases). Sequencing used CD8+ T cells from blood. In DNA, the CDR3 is TGTGCCAGCAGCTTAACGATGGGGGGGGGGCCCCGCAATGAGCAGTTCTTC. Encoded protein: CASSLTMGGGPRNEQFF.